These T cell receptor beta chains were read from a single sample in a study of beta chain features in type 1 diabetes. Repertoires were generated with immunoSEQ multiplex PCR, while TCRdb's copy carries only in-frame clones and drops some. The sample gives 300,000 or so clones, around an eighth of which show up once; roughly 0.016% is in the top ten. The sample consisted of naive CD4+ T cells from blood. Receptors originate from a woman aged 18-29 years with type 1 diabetes. Both conserved end residues are part of each CDR3. The D gene is left open where the match is weak. Some rows have no size entry. The others give once, few or many, or a class for an expanded clone.

>TRBD2|TRBV5-6|few|TRBJ2-1
CASSFRGLAGGSEQFF
TGTGCCAGCAGCTTTCGGGGACTAGCGGGAGGTAGTGAGCAGTTCTTC
>TRBD2|TRBV28|few|TRBJ2-1
CASSITGTSVDNEQFF
TGTGCCAGCAGTATCACCGGGACTAGCGTCGACAATGAGCAGTTCTTC
>TRBD1|TRBV18|few|TRBJ1-1
CASSSGTGSFMNTEAFF
TGTGCCAGCTCATCCGGGACAGGCAGTTTCATGAACACTGAAGCTTTCTTT
>TRBD1|TRBV9|few|TRBJ2-7
CASSNADRHEQYF
TGTGCCAGCAGCAACGCGGACAGGCACGAGCAGTACTTC
>TRBD2|TRBV11-2|many|TRBJ2-1
CASIRLAVPHEQFF
TGTGCCAGCATCAGACTAGCGGTCCCCCATGAGCAGTTCTTC
>NA|TRBV16|NA|TRBJ2-1
CASSQSAGNNEQFF
TGTGCCAGCAGCCAATCGGCGGGAAACAATGAGCAGTTCTTC
>TRBD1|TRBV12-5|NA|TRBJ2-3
CASARDSPSTDTQYF
TGTGCTAGTGCCCGGGACAGCCCTAGCACAGATACGCAGTATTTT
>TRBD2|TRBV19|few|TRBJ2-1
CASSMLAANEQFF
TGTGCCAGTAGTATGCTAGCGGCCAATGAGCAGTTCTTC
>NA|TRBV19|NA|TRBJ1-5
CASSIVGGGDNQPQHF
TGTGCCAGTAGTATAGTTGGAGGGGGGGACAATCAGCCCCAGCATTTT
>TRBD2|TRBV30|NA|TRBJ2-5
CAWSPGLAGEETQYF
TGTGCCTGGAGTCCGGGACTAGCGGGAGAAGAGACCCAGTACTTC
>NA|TRBV15|few|TRBJ2-5
CATSRVGGSGETQYF
TGTGCCACCAGCAGAGTAGGGGGTTCCGGAGAGACCCAGTACTTC
>NA|TRBV29-1|few|TRBJ2-1
CSVGLGGYGEQFF
TGCAGCGTTGGGCTAGGGGGTTATGGTGAGCAGTTCTTC
>TRBD1|TRBV19|NA|TRBJ1-5
CASSRGQGGDQPQHF
TGTGCCAGTAGTAGGGGACAGGGAGGCGATCAGCCCCAGCATTTT
>NA|TRBV25-1|NA|TRBJ2-6
CASSSFSGANVLTF
TGTGCCAGCAGCAGTTTCTCTGGGGCCAACGTCCTGACTTTC
>NA|TRBV7-3|NA|TRBJ2-3
CASSPGTSTDTQYF
TGTGCCAGCAGCCCTGGGACTAGCACAGATACGCAGTATTTT
>NA|TRBV29-1|NA|TRBJ1-1
CSVDETGRNTEAFF
TGCAGCGTTGACGAGACAGGTAGGAACACTGAAGCTTTCTTT
>NA|TRBV7-8|NA|TRBJ2-1
CASSAGRTYNEQFF
TGTGCCAGCAGCGCGGGACGGACCTACAATGAGCAGTTCTTC
>TRBD1|TRBV7-9|few|TRBJ2-5
CASSLRQGSETQYF
TGTGCCAGCAGCTTAAGACAGGGGAGTGAGACCCAGTACTTC
>TRBD2|TRBV19|NA|TRBJ2-5
CASSMPSGRAEETQYF
TGTGCCAGTAGTATGCCCAGCGGGAGGGCGGAAGAGACCCAGTACTTC
>TRBD2|TRBV7-2|NA|TRBJ2-3
CASSLRLAGADTQYF
TGTGCCAGCAGCTTGCGACTAGCGGGAGCAGATACGCAGTATTTT
>NA|TRBV28|NA|TRBJ2-7
CASGPMQVYEQYF
TGTGCCAGCGGGCCCATGCAGGTCTACGAGCAGTACTTC
>NA|TRBV11-1|NA|TRBJ2-1
CASSPTAGSYNEQFF
TGTGCCAGCAGCCCAACAGCGGGCTCCTACAATGAGCAGTTCTTC
>NA|TRBV7-2|few|TRBJ1-5
CASSVQGQDQPQHF
TGTGCCAGCAGCGTTCAGGGGCAGGATCAGCCCCAGCATTTT
>NA|TRBV5-1|few|TRBJ1-1
CASSSGQLAEAFF
TGCGCCAGCAGCTCTGGACAGCTAGCTGAAGCTTTCTTT
>NA|TRBV5-4|NA|TRBJ2-7
CASSLDGPFGQYF
TGTGCCAGCAGCTTGGACGGTCCTTTTGGGCAGTACTTC
>NA|TRBV19|few|TRBJ2-5
CASSGLVGEGRETQYF
TGTGCCAGTAGTGGGCTGGTTGGTGAAGGCCGAGAGACCCAGTACTTC
>TRBD2|TRBV19|NA|TRBJ2-1
CASSIRLAGGPPYNEQFF
TGTGCCAGTAGTATAAGACTAGCGGGAGGGCCCCCCTACAATGAGCAGTTCTTC
>NA|TRBV18|NA|TRBJ2-1
CASSDPDSLNEQFF
TGTGCCAGCTCAGACCCGGACTCGCTCAATGAGCAGTTCTTC
>NA|TRBV15|few|TRBJ2-1
CATSREGQTYNEQFF
TGTGCCACCAGCAGGGAGGGACAGACCTACAATGAGCAGTTCTTC
>TRBD1|TRBV4-1|NA|TRBJ2-7
CASSQGTGITYEQYF
TGCGCCAGCAGCCAAGGGACAGGGATCACCTACGAGCAGTACTTC
>TRBD1|TRBV18|NA|TRBJ2-5
CASSPNRGEETQYF
TGTGCCAGCTCACCCAACAGGGGAGAAGAGACCCAGTACTTC
>NA|TRBV28|few|TRBJ2-2
CAIGGPTNTGELFF
TGTGCCATAGGGGGACCGACGAACACCGGGGAGCTGTTTTTT
>NA|TRBV30|NA|TRBJ2-1
CAWRRSGNEQFF
TGTGCCTGGAGAAGGTCGGGCAATGAGCAGTTCTTC
>TRBD2|TRBV6-6|few|TRBJ2-3
CASRGGGTDTQYF
TGTGCCAGCAGGGGAGGGGGCACAGATACGCAGTATTTT
>TRBD1|TRBV28|NA|TRBJ2-1
CASRRQGDEQFF
TGTGCCAGCCGTCGACAGGGCGATGAGCAGTTCTTC
>TRBD1|TRBV29-1|NA|TRBJ2-7
CSVSRPTGVAYEQYF
TGCAGCGTTTCCCGACCCACAGGGGTCGCATACGAGCAGTACTTC
>NA|TRBV18|NA|TRBJ2-7
CASSPGSPGGSYEQYF
TGTGCCAGCTCACCCGGGTCCCCCGGGGGTTCCTACGAGCAGTACTTC
>NA|TRBV10-3|NA|TRBJ2-1
CAISESAGRNEQFF
TGTGCCATCAGTGAGTCGGCAGGCCGGAATGAGCAGTTCTTC
>NA|TRBV18|few|TRBJ2-7
CASSPGRSYEQYF
TGTGCCAGCTCACCAGGCCGTTCCTACGAGCAGTACTTC
>NA|TRBV29-1|few|TRBJ1-1
CSVERSLRAFF
TGCAGCGTTGAGAGGTCTCTGAGGGCTTTCTTT
>TRBD1|TRBV19|few|TRBJ2-1
CASSRTGFDEQFF
TGTGCCAGTAGCCGGACAGGGTTTGATGAGCAGTTCTTC
>TRBD1|TRBV9|NA|TRBJ2-3
CASSVGGQGVDTQYF
TGTGCCAGCAGCGTAGGGGGACAGGGGGTGGATACGCAGTATTTT
>NA|TRBV25-1|NA|TRBJ1-1
CASSEYTGMGTEAFF
TGTGCCAGCAGTGAATACACAGGGATGGGCACTGAAGCTTTCTTT
>TRBD1|TRBV30|NA|TRBJ2-6
CAWSRDRTSSGANVLTF
TGTGCCTGGAGTAGGGACAGGACCAGCTCTGGGGCCAACGTCCTGACTTTC
>NA|TRBV11-3|NA|TRBJ1-2
CASSPDSHYGYTF
TGTGCCAGCAGCCCCGACAGCCACTATGGCTACACCTTC
>TRBD1|TRBV19|few|TRBJ2-7
CASSRDIQGTSYEQYF
TGTGCCAGTAGTAGGGACATACAGGGGACCTCCTACGAGCAGTACTTC